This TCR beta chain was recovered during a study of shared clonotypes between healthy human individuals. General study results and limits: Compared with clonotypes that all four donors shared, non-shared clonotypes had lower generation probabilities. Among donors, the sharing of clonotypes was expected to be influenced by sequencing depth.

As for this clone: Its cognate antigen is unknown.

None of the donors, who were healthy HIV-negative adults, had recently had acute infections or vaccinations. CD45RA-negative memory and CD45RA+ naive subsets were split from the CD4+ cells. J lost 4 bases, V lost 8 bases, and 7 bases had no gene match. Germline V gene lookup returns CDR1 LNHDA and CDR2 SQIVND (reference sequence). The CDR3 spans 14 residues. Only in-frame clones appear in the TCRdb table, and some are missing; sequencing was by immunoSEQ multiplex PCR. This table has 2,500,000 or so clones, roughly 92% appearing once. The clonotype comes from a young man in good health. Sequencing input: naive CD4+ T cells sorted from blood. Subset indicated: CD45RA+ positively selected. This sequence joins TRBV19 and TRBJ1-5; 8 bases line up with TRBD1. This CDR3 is CASVEQGANQPQHF. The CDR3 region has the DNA TGTGCCAGTGTTGAGCAGGGGGCAAATCAGCCCCAGCATTTT.